These 2 T cell receptor beta chains came from one sample sequenced in a study of persistence of HIV-infected CD4 T cells. These receptors have no known antigen. The immunoSEQ assay was version 4, run in survey mode. Data came from immunoSEQ multiplex PCR; TCRdb stores just in-frame clones and leaves some out. In the table there are thousands of clones, roughly 60% of which are singletons. The stimulus was lysate of CMV-infected fibroblasts, 10 ug/mL. CD4+ T cells upregulating both CD40 ligand and CD69 were sorted as responding cells. The sequencing used CD4+ T cells sorted from PBMCs after roughly 19-hour stimulation, collected from a patient who received antiretroviral therapy. These receptor sequences come from an adult man with HIV who was CMV-seropositive.

J is TRBJ2-1 and V is TRBV27; 7 bases match TRBD1. The germline V gene has CDR1 MNHEY and CDR2 SMNVEV (reference sequence). CDR3 length equals 15 residues. Germline trimming cut 4 bases from V and 4 bases from J; bases unmatched to any gene: 7. CDR3: CASSSSGQVYNEQFF. Here the CDR3 DNA reads TGTGCCAGCAGTTCGTCCGGACAGGTGTACAATGAGCAGTTCTTC.

This clone is medium-sized. The gene calls are TRBV29-1 and TRBJ2-7; TRBD2 matches at 12 bases. There are 12 residues in the CDR3. The J segment lost 3 bases and the V segment lost 7 bases, leaving 1 base of the junction unmatched. Germline CDR1 is SQVTM and CDR2 is ANQGSEA. The CDR3 loop is CSGTSGNYEQYF. CDR3 DNA sequence: TGCAGCGGGACTAGCGGGAACTACGAGCAGTACTTC.